Presented here are 13 T cell receptor beta chains from one specimen sequenced in a study of Graves' ophthalmopathy and Graves' hyperthyroidism. Using RNA transcripts, the TCR beta CDR3 regions were amplified. Amplification began with first-round RT-PCR using HTBI primers, then second-round multiplex PCR was performed. MiXCR was run by TCRdb on the multiplex PCR reads, yielding one entry per CDR3 protein. The sample yields about 740,000 distinct CDR3 sequences, 35% to 50% seen once. The specimen sequenced was peripheral blood. The receptors were gathered from an adult man with Graves' ophthalmopathy.

This clonotype has more than one count but fewer than ten. In DNA form, the CDR3 reads TGTGCCAGCAGCTTTTCGTCCCAAATCAATCAGCCCCAGCATTTT. Residues: CASSFSSQINQPQHF. The J gene is TRBJ1-5, the V gene TRBV7-9; D unresolved. V gave up 3 bases and J gave up 3 bases, with 12 bases separating them. The CDR3 runs 15 residues. CDR1 and CDR2 (germline): SEHNR, FQNEAQ (reference sequence). The variable domain in full, completed from reference TRBV7-9 and TRBJ1-5, reads DTGVSQNPRHKITKRGQNVTFRCDPISEHNRLYWYRQTLGQGPEFLTYFQNEAQLEKSRLLSDRFSAERPKGSFSTLEIQRTEQGDSAMYLCASSFSSQINQPQHFGDGTRLSIL.

J is TRBJ2-6 and V is TRBV7-9; 11 nucleotides align to TRBD2. The CDR3 spans 17 residues. V was pared by 4 bases and J by 1 base, with 3 bases of the junction left unmatched. The germline V gene has CDR1 SEHNR and CDR2 FQNEAQ (reference sequence). CDR3 protein: CASSSRLAGSGANVLTF. DNA of the CDR3: TGTGCCAGCAGCTCCAGACTAGCGGGGTCTGGGGCCAACGTCCTGACTTTC.

This chain uses TRBV19 with TRBJ2-7; D ambiguous. CDR1 and CDR2 from the germline V gene are LNHDA and SQIVND (reference sequence). V was trimmed by 0 bases and J by 0 bases, leaving 9 bases between them. This CDR3 is 15 amino acids long. CDR3 residues: CASSIDLRVSYEQYF. Here the CDR3 DNA reads TGTGCCAGTAGTATAGATCTCCGGGTCTCCTACGAGCAGTACTTC.

Comments on this clonotype: The junction differs from germline at one of its ends, possibly a read error. The V gene is TRBV5-1, the J gene TRBJ1-1; D uncertain. Germline V gene data show CDR1 as SGHRS and CDR2 as YFSETQ. The CDR3 length is 14 residues. The CDR3 DNA follows: TGCGCCCGCAGCTTGGTTCTGGGGAACACTGAAGCTTTCTTT. Residues: CARSLVLGNTEAFF.

In this sample, this clonotype turned up a few times. The chain employs TRBV19 and TRBJ1-2, with TRBD1 identical over 12 bases. With 9 bases clipped from V and 8 bases from J, the junction kept 10 bases outside the gene matches. Germline V lookup: CDR1 LNHDA, CDR2 SQIVND (reference sequence). The CDR3 sequence is 14 residues long. As DNA, the CDR3 is TGTGCCAGCGACCCGGGACAGGGGGCTCGAGGCTACACCTTC. Translating it yields CASDPGQGARGYTF. Full variable domain (rest looked up from reference TRBV19 and TRBJ1-2): DGGITQSPKYLFRKEGQNVTLSCEQNLNHDAMYWYRQDPGQGLRLIYYSQIVNDFQKGDIAEGYSVSREKKESFPLTVTSAQKNPTAFYLCASDPGQGARGYTFGSGTRLTVV.

This chain connects TRBV10-3 to TRBJ1-5; D not resolved. The CDR3 has 16 amino acids. Per the germline V gene, CDR1 is ENHRY and CDR2 is SYGVKD. V gave up 10 bases and J gave up 0 bases, with 19 bases separating them. This CDR3 reads CASTPASYSSNQPQHF. In DNA, the CDR3 is TGTGCCAGCACCCCCGCTAGTTATTCTAGCAATCAGCCCCAGCATTTT.

At least ten counts were recorded for this clonotype. This chain links TRBV7-9 with TRBJ2-5; a weak D match, TRBD2 (5 bases). Between the trimmed V and J ends, which lost 4 bases and 5 bases, there was a span of 20 bases. CDR1 and CDR2 from the germline V gene are SEHNR and FQNEAQ (reference sequence). The CDR3 has 16 residues. CDR3 coding DNA: TGTGCCAGCAGCTCACACGGAGGACGGAACAGTGAGACCCAGTACTTC. This gives the protein CASSSHGGRNSETQYF.

This chain connects TRBV7-9 to TRBJ2-6, with TRBD2 matching 9 bases. Germline CDR1 reads SEHNR; CDR2 reads FQNEAQ (reference sequence). CDR3 length: 17 residues. The V and J ends lost 1 base and 1 base, in that order; junction bases with no gene match: 2. The CDR3, as DNA: TGTGCCAGCAGCTTAGGCGCGGGAGGGTCTGGGGCCAACGTCCTGACTTTC. Its protein is CASSLGAGGSGANVLTF.

This clonotype appeared a few times. This chain links TRBV6-6 with TRBJ2-7, with 16 bases fitting TRBD2. Germline-derived CDR1 and CDR2 are MNHNY and SVGAGI (reference sequence). With V trimmed by 6 bases and J by 5 bases, 13 bases remained unmatched. The CDR3 has 18 amino acids. The CDR3, as DNA: TGTGCCAGCAGCCAAGAGGGGACTAGCGGGGGGGCCTTACACGAGCAGTACTTC. It yields the protein CASSQEGTSGGALHEQYF.

The gene calls are TRBV7-2 and TRBJ1-3; D gene uncertain. The V gene's germline CDR1 is SGHTA and CDR2 FQGNSA. Between the trimmed V and J ends, which lost 8 bases and 7 bases, there was a span of 18 bases. The CDR3 extends over 14 amino acids. This CDR3 reads CASGKRWEMNTIYF. Written as DNA, the CDR3 is TGTGCCAGCGGGAAGAGGTGGGAGATGAACACCATATATTTT.

On this clonotype itself: The junction departs from germline at one end; a sequencing error may be responsible. The V call is TRBV2, the J call TRBJ1-2; TRBD1 might be the D (5 bases). Germline CDR1 SNHLY, CDR2 FYNNEI. This CDR3 has 16 residues. DNA for the CDR3: TGTGCCAGCAGTTACAATTCAGGGCAAGGTGGCTATGACTACACCTTC. Protein sequence: CASSYNSGQGGYDYTF.

Remarks on this clonotype: Sequence at one end of the junction differs from germline and may be a read error. The genes are TRBV10-2 and TRBJ1-1, with a tentative D call TRBD1 (5 bases). The germline CDR1 and CDR2 sequences are WSHSY and SAAADI. The length of the CDR3 is 11 residues. CDR3 nucleotide sequence: TGTGCCAGCACCCTAGAGGGGCAGGCTTTCTTT. It encodes CASTLEGQAFF.

This clonotype was observed a handful of times. The chain combines TRBV2 with TRBJ2-5, with 14 bases matching TRBD2. The CDR3 runs 16 residues. The ends lost 4 bases at V and 12 bases at J; junction bases unmatched: 13. Germline assignment: CDR1 SNHLY and CDR2 FYNNEI. The CDR3 sequence is CASSGASVGTSGGEYF. Here the CDR3 DNA reads TGTGCCAGCAGTGGGGCCTCGGTCGGGACTAGCGGGGGAGAGTACTTC.